This T cell receptor beta chain derives from a study of blood T cell repertoires in COVID-19. Measured with immunoSEQ multiplex PCR; TCRdb has only the in-frame clones, and not every one. In the table there are about 79,000 clones, roughly 91% of which are singletons. With 6 bases clipped from V and 3 bases from J, the junction kept 3 bases outside the gene matches. There are 14 residues in the CDR3. Germline V CDR1 and CDR2: MNHEY, SMNVEV (reference sequence). This clone was detected only a few times. The V call is TRBV27, the J call TRBJ2-1, with 9 bases that match TRBD2. This clonotype originated in a man aged 70-80 years with active or convalescent COVID-19. Sequencing used peripheral blood. The CDR3 sequence is CASRGTSLYNEQFF. CDR3 in DNA: TGTGCCAGCAGGGGGACTAGCCTCTACAATGAGCAGTTCTTC.